Listed below are T cell receptor beta chains from one sample, sequenced in a study of CD4 T cells in relation to SARS-CoV-2 and coronaviruses. Profiling relied on immunoSEQ multiplex PCR, and the TCRdb table lists in-frame clones only, not all of them. The profile covers some 65,000 clones, with over 70% appearing a single time and more than 1.5% taken by the ten largest. The sample consisted of memory CD4+ T cells from PBMCs. The receptors were sampled from a human donor in good health. CDR3s include the opening cysteine and the closing phenylalanine or tryptophan. The size field is filled for only some rows; it gives once, few, many or a size class.

abundance: .; j_gene: TRBJ2-4; v_gene: TRBV19; len: 17; CDR3aa: CASSIGGAELAKNIQYF
abundance: .; j_gene: TRBJ2-7; v_gene: TRBV30; len: 12; CDR3aa: CARGQGWGEQYF
abundance: .; j_gene: TRBJ2-5; v_gene: TRBV28; len: 15; CDR3aa: CASRNRRSYQETQYF
abundance: .; j_gene: TRBJ1-1; v_gene: TRBV5-6; len: 15; CDR3aa: CASSVGGQGNTEAFF
abundance: few; j_gene: TRBJ2-3; v_gene: TRBV7-8; len: 15; CDR3aa: CASTKRGASTDTQYF
abundance: .; j_gene: TRBJ1-4; v_gene: TRBV12-3/TRBV12-4; len: 9; CDR3aa: CASSEKLFF
abundance: once; j_gene: TRBJ1-1; v_gene: TRBV7-9; len: 14; CDR3aa: CASSFQGLNTEAFF
abundance: once; j_gene: TRBJ1-5; v_gene: TRBV10-3; len: 16; CDR3aa: CAISEFRGGPGQPQHF
abundance: .; j_gene: TRBJ2-3; v_gene: TRBV27; len: 17; CDR3aa: CASSWGAGQGFPDTQYF
abundance: .; j_gene: TRBJ1-6; v_gene: TRBV7-8; len: 13; CDR3aa: CASSLPPESPLHF
abundance: .; j_gene: TRBJ2-1; v_gene: TRBV6-6; len: 14; CDR3aa: CASSYSENEDEQFF
abundance: .; j_gene: TRBJ2-3; v_gene: TRBV5-1; len: 15; CDR3aa: CASSLRAGNTDTQYF
abundance: .; j_gene: TRBJ1-5; v_gene: TRBV10-3; len: 12; CDR3aa: CAISESNQPQHF
abundance: few; j_gene: TRBJ1-6; v_gene: TRBV7-2; len: 12; CDR3aa: CASEGWDSPLHF
abundance: .; j_gene: TRBJ1-1; v_gene: TRBV7-3; len: 13; CDR3aa: CASSSDRDGAAFF
abundance: few; j_gene: TRBJ1-6; v_gene: TRBV6-6; len: 13; CDR3aa: CASLGQGHSPLHF
abundance: .; j_gene: TRBJ2-7; v_gene: TRBV27; len: 15; CDR3aa: CASRPRTGGNYEQYF
abundance: few; j_gene: TRBJ1-2; v_gene: TRBV6-2/TRBV6-3; len: 13; CDR3aa: CASSATGGGGYTF
abundance: few; j_gene: TRBJ1-3; v_gene: TRBV9; len: 15; CDR3aa: CASSVEPTSGNTIYF
abundance: few; j_gene: TRBJ1-5; v_gene: TRBV6-1; len: 15; CDR3aa: CASSERETGYQPQHF
abundance: .; j_gene: TRBJ2-7; v_gene: TRBV3-1/TRBV3-2; len: 15; CDR3aa: CASSQSAMSAGEQYF
abundance: .; j_gene: TRBJ2-7; v_gene: TRBV14; len: 16; CDR3aa: CASSDLPIGPGNEQYF
abundance: .; j_gene: TRBJ2-5; v_gene: TRBV12-3/TRBV12-4; len: 13; CDR3aa: CASSPGVQETQYF
abundance: .; j_gene: TRBJ1-5; v_gene: TRBV5-6; len: 13; CDR3aa: CASSADRSQPQHF
abundance: few; j_gene: TRBJ2-7; v_gene: TRBV3-1/TRBV3-2; len: 12; CDR3aa: CASSLTANEQYF
abundance: few; j_gene: TRBJ1-1; v_gene: TRBV9; len: 13; CDR3aa: CASSGGRVGEAFF
abundance: once; j_gene: TRBJ2-5; v_gene: TRBV5-1; len: 14; CDR3aa: CASSFGRGQETQYF
abundance: .; j_gene: TRBJ1-5; v_gene: TRBV28; len: 16; CDR3aa: CASSLGGQGSKQPQHF
abundance: .; j_gene: TRBJ1-1; v_gene: TRBV7-2; len: 16; CDR3aa: CASSGQGQGLNTEAFF
abundance: .; j_gene: TRBJ2-1; v_gene: TRBV7-3; len: 15; CDR3aa: CASSLDGNSNNEQFF
abundance: .; j_gene: TRBJ1-3; v_gene: TRBV30; len: 14; CDR3aa: CACALDSSGNTIYF
abundance: .; j_gene: TRBJ2-3; v_gene: TRBV6-4; len: 13; CDR3aa: CASSVDQEGTQYF
abundance: .; j_gene: TRBJ1-2; v_gene: TRBV4-2; len: 15; CDR3aa: CASSQDLPGHYGYTF
abundance: .; j_gene: TRBJ2-7; v_gene: TRBV18; len: 15; CDR3aa: CASSPGTSGSNEQYF
abundance: .; j_gene: TRBJ1-3; v_gene: TRBV5-1; len: 14; CDR3aa: CASSLGTSGNTIYF
abundance: .; j_gene: TRBJ2-7; v_gene: TRBV27; len: 14; CDR3aa: CASSPGDRGYEQYF
abundance: once; j_gene: TRBJ2-1; v_gene: TRBV6-6; len: 12; CDR3aa: CASRTGTAPSFF
abundance: .; j_gene: TRBJ1-2; v_gene: TRBV5-4; len: 15; CDR3aa: CASSLAKTGDLFGTF
abundance: once; j_gene: TRBJ2-1; v_gene: TRBV5-1; len: 16; CDR3aa: CASSLDWTGAFYEQFF
abundance: .; j_gene: TRBJ2-3; v_gene: TRBV20-1; len: 16; CDR3aa: CSASRGGQGGRDTQYF
abundance: .; j_gene: TRBJ1-5; v_gene: TRBV28; len: 16; CDR3aa: CASSLSVRGSNQPQHF
abundance: .; j_gene: TRBJ2-7; v_gene: TRBV11-3; len: 13; CDR3aa: CASSKGDSYEQYF
abundance: .; j_gene: TRBJ2-3; v_gene: TRBV7-3; len: 12; CDR3aa: CASSTGWNTQYF
abundance: .; j_gene: TRBJ2-4; v_gene: TRBV5-1; len: 15; CDR3aa: CASSLTGQVLNIQYF
abundance: .; j_gene: TRBJ2-3; v_gene: TRBV15; len: 15; CDR3aa: CATSSRSRHTDTQYF
abundance: .; j_gene: TRBJ1-5; v_gene: TRBV30; len: 11; CDR3aa: CAWSVGGPQHF
abundance: .; j_gene: TRBJ2-7; v_gene: TRBV7-2; len: 14; CDR3aa: CASTWQAGNYEQYF
abundance: .; j_gene: TRBJ2-5; v_gene: TRBV5-1; len: 15; CDR3aa: CASSRGTSGPETQYF
abundance: .; j_gene: TRBJ2-7; v_gene: TRBV27; len: 13; CDR3aa: CASARDGPYEQYF
abundance: once; j_gene: TRBJ1-1; v_gene: TRBV6-6; len: 13; CDR3aa: CATMAGAGAEAFF
abundance: once; j_gene: TRBJ2-7; v_gene: TRBV5-1; len: 15; CDR3aa: CASSQLRTGAAEQYF
abundance: .; j_gene: TRBJ2-7; v_gene: TRBV6-6; len: 12; CDR3aa: CASSAGTDEQYF
abundance: .; j_gene: TRBJ2-7; v_gene: TRBV2; len: 14; CDR3aa: CASSESPSAYEQYF